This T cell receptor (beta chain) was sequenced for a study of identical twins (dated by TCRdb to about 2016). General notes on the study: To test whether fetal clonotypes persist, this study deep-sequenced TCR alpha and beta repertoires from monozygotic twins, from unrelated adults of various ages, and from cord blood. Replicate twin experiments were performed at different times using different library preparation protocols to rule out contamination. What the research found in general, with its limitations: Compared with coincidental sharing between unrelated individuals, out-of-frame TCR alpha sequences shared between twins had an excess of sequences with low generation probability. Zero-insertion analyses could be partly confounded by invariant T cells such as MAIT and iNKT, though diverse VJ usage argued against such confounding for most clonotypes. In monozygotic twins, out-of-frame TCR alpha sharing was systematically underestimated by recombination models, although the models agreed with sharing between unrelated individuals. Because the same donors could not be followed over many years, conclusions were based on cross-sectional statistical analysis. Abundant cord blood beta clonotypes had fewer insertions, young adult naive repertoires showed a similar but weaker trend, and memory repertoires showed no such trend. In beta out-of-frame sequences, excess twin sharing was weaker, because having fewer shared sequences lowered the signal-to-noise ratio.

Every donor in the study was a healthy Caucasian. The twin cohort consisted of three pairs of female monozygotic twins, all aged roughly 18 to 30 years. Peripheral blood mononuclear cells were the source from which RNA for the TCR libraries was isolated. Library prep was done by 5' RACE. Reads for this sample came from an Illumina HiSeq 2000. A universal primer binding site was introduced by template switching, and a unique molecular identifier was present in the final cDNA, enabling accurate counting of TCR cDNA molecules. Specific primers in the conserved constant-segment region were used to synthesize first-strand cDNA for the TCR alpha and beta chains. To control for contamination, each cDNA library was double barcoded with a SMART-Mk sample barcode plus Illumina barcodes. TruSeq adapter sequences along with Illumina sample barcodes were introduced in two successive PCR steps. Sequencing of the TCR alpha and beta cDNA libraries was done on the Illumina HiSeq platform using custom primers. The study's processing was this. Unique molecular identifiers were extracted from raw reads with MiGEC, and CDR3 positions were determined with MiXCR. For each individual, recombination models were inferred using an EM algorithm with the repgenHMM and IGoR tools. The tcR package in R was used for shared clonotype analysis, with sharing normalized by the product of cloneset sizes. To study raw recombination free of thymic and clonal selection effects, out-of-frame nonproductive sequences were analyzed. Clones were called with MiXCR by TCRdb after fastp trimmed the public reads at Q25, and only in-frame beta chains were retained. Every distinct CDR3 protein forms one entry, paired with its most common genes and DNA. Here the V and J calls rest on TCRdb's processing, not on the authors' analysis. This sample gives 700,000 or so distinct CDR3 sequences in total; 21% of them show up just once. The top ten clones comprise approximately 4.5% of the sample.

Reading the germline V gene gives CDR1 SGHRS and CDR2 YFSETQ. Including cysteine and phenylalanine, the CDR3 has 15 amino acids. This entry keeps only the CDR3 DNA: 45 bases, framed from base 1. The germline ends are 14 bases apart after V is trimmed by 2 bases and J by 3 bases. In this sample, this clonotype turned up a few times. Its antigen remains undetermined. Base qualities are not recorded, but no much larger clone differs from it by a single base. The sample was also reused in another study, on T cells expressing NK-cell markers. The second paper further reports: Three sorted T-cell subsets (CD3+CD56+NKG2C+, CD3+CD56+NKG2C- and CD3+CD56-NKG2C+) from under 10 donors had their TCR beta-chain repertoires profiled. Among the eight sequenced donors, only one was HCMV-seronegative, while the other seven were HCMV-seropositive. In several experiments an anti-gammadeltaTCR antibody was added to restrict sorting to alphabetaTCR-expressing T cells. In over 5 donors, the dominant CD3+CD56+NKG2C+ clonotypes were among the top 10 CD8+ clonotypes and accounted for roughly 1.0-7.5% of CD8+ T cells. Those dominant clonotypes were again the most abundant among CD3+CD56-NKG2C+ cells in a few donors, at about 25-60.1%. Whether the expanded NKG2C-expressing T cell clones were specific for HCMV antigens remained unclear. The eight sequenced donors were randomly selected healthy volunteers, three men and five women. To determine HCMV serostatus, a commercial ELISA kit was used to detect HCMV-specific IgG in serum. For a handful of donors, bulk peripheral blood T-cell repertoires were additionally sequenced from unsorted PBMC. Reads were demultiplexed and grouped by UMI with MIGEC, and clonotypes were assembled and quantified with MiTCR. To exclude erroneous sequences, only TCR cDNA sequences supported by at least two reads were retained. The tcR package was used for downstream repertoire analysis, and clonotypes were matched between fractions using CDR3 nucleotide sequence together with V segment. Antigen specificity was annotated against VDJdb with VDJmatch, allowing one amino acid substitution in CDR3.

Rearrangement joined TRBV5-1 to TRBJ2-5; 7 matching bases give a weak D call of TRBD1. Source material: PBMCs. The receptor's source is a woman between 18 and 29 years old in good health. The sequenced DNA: TGCGCCAGCAGCTTTGCGGGGACAGAAGAAGAGACCCAGTACTTC. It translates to CASSFAGTEEETQYF.